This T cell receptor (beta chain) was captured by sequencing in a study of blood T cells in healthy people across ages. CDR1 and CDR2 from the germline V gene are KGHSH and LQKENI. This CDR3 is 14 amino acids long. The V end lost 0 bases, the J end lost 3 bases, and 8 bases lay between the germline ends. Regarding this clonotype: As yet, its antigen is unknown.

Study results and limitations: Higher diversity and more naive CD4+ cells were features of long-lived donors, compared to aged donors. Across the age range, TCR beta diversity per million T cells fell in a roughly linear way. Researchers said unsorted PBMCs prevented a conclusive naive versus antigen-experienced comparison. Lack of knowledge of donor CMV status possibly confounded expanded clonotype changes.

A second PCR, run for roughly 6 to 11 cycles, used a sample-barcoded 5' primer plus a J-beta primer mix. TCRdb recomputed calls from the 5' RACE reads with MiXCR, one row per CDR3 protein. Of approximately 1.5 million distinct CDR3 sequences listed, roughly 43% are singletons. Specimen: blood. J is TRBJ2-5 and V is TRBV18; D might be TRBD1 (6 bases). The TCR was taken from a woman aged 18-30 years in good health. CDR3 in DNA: TGTGCCAGCTCACCACCGTCAGGGGAAGAGACCCAGTACTTC. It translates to CASSPPSGEETQYF.